The entry below describes one T cell receptor (beta chain). Its cognate antigen is unknown. This sample is part of a study of CD8 T cells in ankylosing spondylitis. Regarding the study as a whole: In reactive arthritis synovial fluid and blood, some motif variants had been reported before. The clones that were linked to disease were reported to be significantly enriched in matched synovial fluid samples from ankylosing spondylitis patients.

Libraries for TCR beta were made by quantitative 5'-RACE with molecular barcodes. TCRdb recomputed calls from the 5' RACE reads with MiXCR, one row per CDR3 protein. In the table there are around 300,000 distinct CDR3 sequences, under 15% of which are singletons. CDR1 is SGHRS, CDR2 YFSETQ, per germline. CDR3 size: 14 residues. The V gene lost 2 bases and the J gene lost 3 bases, with 9 bases spanning the gap. This chain connects TRBV5-1 to TRBJ2-4; perhaps TRBD2 as D (5 bases). Sequences were obtained from blood, either unsorted or a sorted T cell fraction (not recorded which). The TCR was taken from a male donor with ankylosing spondylitis or in good health (not recorded which). The CDR3 region is CASSFEGSKNIQYF. CDR3 nucleotide sequence: TGCGCCAGCAGCTTTGAGGGAAGCAAAAACATTCAGTACTTC.